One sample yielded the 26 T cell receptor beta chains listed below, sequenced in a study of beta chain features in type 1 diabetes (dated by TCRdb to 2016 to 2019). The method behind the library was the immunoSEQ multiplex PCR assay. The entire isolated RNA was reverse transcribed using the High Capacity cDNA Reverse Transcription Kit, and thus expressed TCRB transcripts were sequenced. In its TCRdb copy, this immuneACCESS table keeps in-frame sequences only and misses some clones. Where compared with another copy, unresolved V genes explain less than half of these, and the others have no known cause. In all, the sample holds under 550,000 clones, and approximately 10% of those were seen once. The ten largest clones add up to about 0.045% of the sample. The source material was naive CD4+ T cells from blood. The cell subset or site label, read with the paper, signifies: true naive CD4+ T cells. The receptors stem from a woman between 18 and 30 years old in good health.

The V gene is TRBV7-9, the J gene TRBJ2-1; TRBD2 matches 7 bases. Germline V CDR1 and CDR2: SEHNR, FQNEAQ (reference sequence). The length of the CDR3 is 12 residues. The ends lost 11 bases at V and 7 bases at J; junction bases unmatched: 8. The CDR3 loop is CAGGLERNEQFF. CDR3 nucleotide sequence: TGTGCCGGCGGACTAGAGCGGAATGAGCAGTTCTTC.

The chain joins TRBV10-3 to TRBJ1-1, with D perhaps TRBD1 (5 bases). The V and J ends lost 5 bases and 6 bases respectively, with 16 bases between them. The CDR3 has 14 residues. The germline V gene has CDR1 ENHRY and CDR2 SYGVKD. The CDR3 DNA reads TGTGCCATCAGTAACCGATCAGGGAGCGCTGAAGCTTTCTTT. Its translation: CAISNRSGSAEAFF.

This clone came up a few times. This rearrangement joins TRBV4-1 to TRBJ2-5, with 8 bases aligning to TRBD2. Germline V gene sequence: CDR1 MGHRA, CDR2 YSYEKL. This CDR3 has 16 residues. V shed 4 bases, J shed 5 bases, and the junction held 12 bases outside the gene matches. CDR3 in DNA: TGCGCCAGCAGCCGGGTTACCCGACTAGCGTGGGAGACCCAGTACTTC. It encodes CASSRVTRLAWETQYF.

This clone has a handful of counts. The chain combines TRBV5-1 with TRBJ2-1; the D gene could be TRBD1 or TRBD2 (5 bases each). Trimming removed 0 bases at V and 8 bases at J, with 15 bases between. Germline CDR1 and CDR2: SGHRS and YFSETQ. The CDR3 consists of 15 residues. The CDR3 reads CASSLEAGSSYEQFF. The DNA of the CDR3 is TGCGCCAGCAGCTTGGAGGCAGGGTCTAGCTATGAGCAGTTCTTC.

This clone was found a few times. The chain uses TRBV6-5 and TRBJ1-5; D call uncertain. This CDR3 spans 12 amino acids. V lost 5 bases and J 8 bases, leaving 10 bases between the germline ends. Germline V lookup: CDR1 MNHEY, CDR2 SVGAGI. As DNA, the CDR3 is TGTGCCAGCAGTCAAGGACGAGAGCCCCAGCATTTT. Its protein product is CASSQGREPQHF.

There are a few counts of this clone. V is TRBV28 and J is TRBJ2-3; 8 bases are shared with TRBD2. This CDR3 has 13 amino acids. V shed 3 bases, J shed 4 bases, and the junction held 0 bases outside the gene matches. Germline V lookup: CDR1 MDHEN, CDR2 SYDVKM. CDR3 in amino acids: CASSFGGADTQYF. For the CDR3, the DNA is TGTGCCAGCAGTTTCGGGGGGGCAGATACGCAGTATTTT.

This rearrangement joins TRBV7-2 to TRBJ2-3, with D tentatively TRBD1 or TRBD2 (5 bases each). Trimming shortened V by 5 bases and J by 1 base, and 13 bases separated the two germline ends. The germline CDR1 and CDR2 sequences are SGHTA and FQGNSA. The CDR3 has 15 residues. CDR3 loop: CASSPEWGRTDTQYF. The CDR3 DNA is TGTGCCAGCAGCCCCGAATGGGGACGCACAGATACGCAGTATTTT.

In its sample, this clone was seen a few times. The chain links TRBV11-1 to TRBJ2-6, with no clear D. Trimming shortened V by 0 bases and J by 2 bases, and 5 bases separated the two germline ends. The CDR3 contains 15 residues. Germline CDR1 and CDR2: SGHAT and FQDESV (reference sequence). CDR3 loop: CASSLAAAGANVLTF. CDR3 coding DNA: TGTGCCAGCAGCTTAGCGGCAGCTGGGGCCAACGTCCTGACTTTC.

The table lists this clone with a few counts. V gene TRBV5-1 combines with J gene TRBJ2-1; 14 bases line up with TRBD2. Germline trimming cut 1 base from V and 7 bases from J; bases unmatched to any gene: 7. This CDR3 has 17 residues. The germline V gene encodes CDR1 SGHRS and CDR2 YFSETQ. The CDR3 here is CASSLPAGTSGSNEQFF. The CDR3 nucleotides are TGCGCCAGCAGCTTGCCGGCCGGGACTAGCGGGAGTAATGAGCAGTTCTTC. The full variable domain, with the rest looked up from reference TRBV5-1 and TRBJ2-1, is KAGVTQTPRYLIKTRGQQVTLSCSPISGHRSVSWYQQTPGQGLQFLFEYFSETQRNKGNFPGRFSGRQFSNSRSEMNVSTLELGDSALYLCASSLPAGTSGSNEQFFGPGTRLTVL.

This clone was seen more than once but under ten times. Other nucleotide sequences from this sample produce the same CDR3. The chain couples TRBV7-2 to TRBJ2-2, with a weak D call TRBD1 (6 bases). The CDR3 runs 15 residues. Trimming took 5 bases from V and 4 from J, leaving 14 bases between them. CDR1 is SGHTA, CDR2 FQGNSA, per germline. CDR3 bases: TGTGCCAGCAGCCCCGGGACATCGGGCACCGGGGAGCTGTTTTTT. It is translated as CASSPGTSGTGELFF.

CDR3 in amino acids: CASSPNFGLGTGEAFF. In DNA, the CDR3 is TGTGCCAGCAGCCCGAACTTCGGGTTGGGAACGGGTGAAGCTTTCTTT. The chain has TRBV7-6 and TRBJ1-1; D unresolved. The V end was cut by 5 bases, the J end by 7 bases, with 23 bases between. CDR1 and CDR2 (germline): SGHVS, FNYEAQ. This CDR3 has 16 amino acids.

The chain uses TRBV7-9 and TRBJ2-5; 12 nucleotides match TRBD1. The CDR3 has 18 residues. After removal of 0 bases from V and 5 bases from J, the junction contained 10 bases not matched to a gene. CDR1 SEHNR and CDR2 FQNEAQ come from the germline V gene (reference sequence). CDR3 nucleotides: TGTGCCAGCAGCTTAGCGCAGGGGACAGGGGGCATGTTGGAGACCCAGTACTTC. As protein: CASSLAQGTGGMLETQYF.

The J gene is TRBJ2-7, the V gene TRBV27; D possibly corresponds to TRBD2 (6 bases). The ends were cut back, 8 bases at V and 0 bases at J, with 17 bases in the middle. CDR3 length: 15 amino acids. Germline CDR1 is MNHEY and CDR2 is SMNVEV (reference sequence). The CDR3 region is CASSTQRVTSYEQYF. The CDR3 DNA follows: TGTGCCAGCTCTACTCAGCGGGTCACCTCCTACGAGCAGTACTTC.

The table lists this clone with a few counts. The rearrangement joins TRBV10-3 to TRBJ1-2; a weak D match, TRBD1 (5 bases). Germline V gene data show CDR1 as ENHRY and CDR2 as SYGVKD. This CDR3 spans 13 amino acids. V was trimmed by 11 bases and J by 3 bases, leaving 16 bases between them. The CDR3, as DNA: TGTGCCTTCGGGGCAGGAAGAGACTATGGCTACACCTTC. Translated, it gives CAFGAGRDYGYTF.

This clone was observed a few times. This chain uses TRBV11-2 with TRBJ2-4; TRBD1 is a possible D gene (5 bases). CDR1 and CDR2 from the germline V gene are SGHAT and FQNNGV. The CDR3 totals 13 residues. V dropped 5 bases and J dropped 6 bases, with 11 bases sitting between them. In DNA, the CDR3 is TGTGCCAGCAGCAGGGGCGGTGGAAACATTCAGTACTTC. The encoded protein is CASSRGGGNIQYF.

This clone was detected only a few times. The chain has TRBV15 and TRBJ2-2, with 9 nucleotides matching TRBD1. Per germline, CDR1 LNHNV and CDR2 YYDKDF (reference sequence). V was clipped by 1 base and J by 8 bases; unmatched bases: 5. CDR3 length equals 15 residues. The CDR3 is CATSRGQGGTGELFF. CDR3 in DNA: TGTGCCACCAGCAGAGGACAGGGGGGCACTGGGGAGCTGTTTTTT.

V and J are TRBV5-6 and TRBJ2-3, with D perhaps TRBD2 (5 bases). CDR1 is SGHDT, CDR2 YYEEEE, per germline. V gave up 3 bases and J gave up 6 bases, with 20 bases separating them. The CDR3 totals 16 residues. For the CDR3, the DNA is TGTGCCAGCAGCTCAATCACCGGGATCGCGAGGGATACGCAGTATTTT. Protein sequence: CASSSITGIARDTQYF.

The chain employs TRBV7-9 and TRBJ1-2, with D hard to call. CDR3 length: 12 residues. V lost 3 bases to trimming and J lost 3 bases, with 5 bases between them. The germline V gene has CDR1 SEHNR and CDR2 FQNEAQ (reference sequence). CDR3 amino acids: CASSLTYYGYTF. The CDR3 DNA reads TGTGCCAGCAGCTTGACCTACTATGGCTACACCTTC.

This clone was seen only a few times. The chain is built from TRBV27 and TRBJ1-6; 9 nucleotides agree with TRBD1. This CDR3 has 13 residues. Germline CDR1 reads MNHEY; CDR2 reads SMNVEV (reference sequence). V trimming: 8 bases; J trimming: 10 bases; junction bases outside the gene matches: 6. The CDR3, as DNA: TGTGCCAGCCGGACAGGGGCAAGGTCACCCCTCCACTTT. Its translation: CASRTGARSPLHF.

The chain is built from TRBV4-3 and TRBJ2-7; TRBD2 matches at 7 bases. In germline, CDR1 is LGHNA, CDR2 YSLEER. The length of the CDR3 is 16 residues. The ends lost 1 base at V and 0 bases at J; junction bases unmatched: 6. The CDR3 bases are TGCGCCAGCAGCCAAGGCTCTAGCGGTACCTCCTACGAGCAGTACTTC. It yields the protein CASSQGSSGTSYEQYF.

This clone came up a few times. The CDR3: CASSSGTPGNEQFF. The CDR3 DNA sequence: TGCGCCAGCAGCTCGGGGACTCCAGGCAATGAGCAGTTCTTC. V usage is TRBV5-1 and J usage is TRBJ2-1, with D perhaps matching TRBD2 (6 bases). CDR1 and CDR2 (germline): SGHRS, YFSETQ. V was shortened by 3 bases and J by 6 bases, with 13 bases between the two germline ends. The CDR3 totals 14 residues.

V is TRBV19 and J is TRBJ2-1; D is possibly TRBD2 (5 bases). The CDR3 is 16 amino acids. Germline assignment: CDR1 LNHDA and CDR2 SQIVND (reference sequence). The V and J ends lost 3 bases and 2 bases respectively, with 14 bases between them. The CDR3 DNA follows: TGTGCCAGTAGTATTGGTTGGGCGAGGGCCTACAATGAGCAGTTCTTC. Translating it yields CASSIGWARAYNEQFF. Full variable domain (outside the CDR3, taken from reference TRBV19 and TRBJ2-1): DGGITQSPKYLFRKEGQNVTLSCEQNLNHDAMYWYRQDPGQGLRLIYYSQIVNDFQKGDIAEGYSVSREKKESFPLTVTSAQKNPTAFYLCASSIGWARAYNEQFFGPGTRLTVL.

DNA of the CDR3: TGTGCCAGCGGGTCGGGACAAAGTAATTCACCCCTCCACTTT. It yields the protein CASGSGQSNSPLHF. This chain links TRBV28 with TRBJ1-6, with TRBD1 as a possible D gene (6 bases). The CDR3 is 14 residues long. Looked up from germline, CDR1 is MDHEN and CDR2 is SYDVKM. The germline V and J ends were trimmed by 8 bases and 6 bases, with 14 bases remaining between them.

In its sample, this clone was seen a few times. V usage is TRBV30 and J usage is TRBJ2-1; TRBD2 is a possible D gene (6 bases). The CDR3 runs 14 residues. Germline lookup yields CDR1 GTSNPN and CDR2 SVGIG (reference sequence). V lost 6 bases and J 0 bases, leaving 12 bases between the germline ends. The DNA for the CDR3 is TGTGCCTGCTCCCGCGGGGCCTCCTACAATGAGCAGTTCTTC. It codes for CACSRGASYNEQFF.

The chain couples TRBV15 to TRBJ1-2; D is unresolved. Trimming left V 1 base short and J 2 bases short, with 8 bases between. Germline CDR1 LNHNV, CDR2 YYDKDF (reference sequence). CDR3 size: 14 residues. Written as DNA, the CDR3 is TGTGCCACCAGCAGAGCTCCGGGCAACTATGGCTACACCTTC. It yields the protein CATSRAPGNYGYTF.

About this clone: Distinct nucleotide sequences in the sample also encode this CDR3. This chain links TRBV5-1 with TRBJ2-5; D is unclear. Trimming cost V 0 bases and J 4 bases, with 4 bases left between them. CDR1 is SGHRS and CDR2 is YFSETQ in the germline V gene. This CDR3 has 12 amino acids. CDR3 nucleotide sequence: TGCGCCAGCAGCTTGGATTTAGAGACCCAGTACTTC. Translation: CASSLDLETQYF.